Below are 25 T cell receptor beta chains sequenced from a single sample in a study of T cell changes during pregnancy in multiple sclerosis. Here immunoSEQ multiplex PCR was the method, and the copy in TCRdb shows in-frame clones only, minus some. The sample records some 54,000 clones, around 93% being singletons. The specimen was peripheral blood, collected after pregnancy. These receptors were obtained from a female donor with multiple sclerosis, enrolled in a pregnancy study.

The V call is TRBV7-2, the J call TRBJ2-7; TRBD2 agrees at 10 bases. V was clipped by 5 bases and J by 3 bases; unmatched bases: 4. The CDR3 loop spans 14 amino acids. Germline-derived CDR1 and CDR2 are SGHTA and FQGNSA. CDR3 coding DNA: TGTGCCAGCAGCGAGGGACTAGCGCTCTACGAGCAGTACTTC. This sequence encodes CASSEGLALYEQYF.

The chain combines TRBV4-1 with TRBJ1-2; 12 bases are shared with TRBD1. Germline V gene sequence: CDR1 MGHRA, CDR2 YSYEKL. The CDR3 is made up of 16 amino acids. The trim removed 5 bases at V and 7 bases at J, leaving 11 bases unmatched. CDR3 sequence reads: CASSDMRGQGAFGYTF. The CDR3 DNA follows: TGCGCCAGCAGCGATATGCGGGGACAGGGGGCCTTTGGCTACACCTTC.

The chain has TRBV7-6 and TRBJ2-4; 16 positions match TRBD2. The junction had 9 bases not matched to a gene; V was cut back by 0 bases and J by 1 base. The CDR3 is made up of 21 amino acids. Germline loops: CDR1 SGHVS, CDR2 FNYEAQ. Here the CDR3 reads CASSLAPGTSGRVGAKNIQYF. The CDR3 DNA is TGTGCCAGCAGCTTAGCCCCAGGGACTAGCGGGAGGGTTGGTGCCAAAAACATTCAGTACTTC.

The chain has TRBV29-1 and TRBJ2-3, with 9 nucleotides matching TRBD1. V dropped 7 bases and J dropped 5; count of bases not matched to a gene: 7. Germline CDR1 SQVTM, CDR2 ANQGSEA. The CDR3 is 13 residues long. CDR3 bases: TGCAGCGCAGACAGGGGGAGGATAGATACGCAGTATTTT. Protein: CSADRGRIDTQYF.

The chain joins TRBV19 to TRBJ1-3; 8 nucleotides align to TRBD1. CDR3 length: 15 amino acids. V was pared by 6 bases and J by 2 bases, with 6 bases of the junction left unmatched. Germline-derived CDR1 and CDR2 are LNHDA and SQIVND (reference sequence). The CDR3 here is CASSNWDRPGNTIYF. CDR3 bases: TGTGCCAGTAGCAATTGGGACAGGCCTGGAAACACCATATATTTT.

The chain has TRBV7-9 and TRBJ2-1; TRBD1 is a possible D gene (6 bases). With 3 bases removed from V and 7 bases from J, the gap between germline ends came to 16 bases. Germline CDR1 is SEHNR and CDR2 is FQNEAQ (reference sequence). CDR3 length: 15 amino acids. This CDR3 is CASSFSGTRENEQFF. CDR3 nucleotide sequence: TGTGCCAGCAGCTTTTCCGGGACACGGGAAAATGAGCAGTTCTTC.

This chain uses TRBV7-2 with TRBJ2-1; D is uncertain. The germline CDR1 and CDR2 sequences are SGHTA and FQGNSA. The CDR3 runs 13 residues. V lost 1 base and J lost 2, with 3 bases in between. CDR3: CASSLGPYNEQFF. Written as DNA, the CDR3 is TGTGCCAGCAGCTTAGGGCCCTACAATGAGCAGTTCTTC.

This clone was counted a single time. The genes are TRBV9 and TRBJ2-6; no reliable D call. The CDR3 is 17 residues long. Trimming pared 1 base from V and 4 bases from J, leaving 15 bases between. The germline CDR1 and CDR2 sequences are SGDLS and YYNGEE. The CDR3 spells CASSVSPGEYGANVLTF. The CDR3 region has the DNA TGTGCCAGCAGCGTATCCCCAGGCGAGTACGGGGCCAACGTCCTGACTTTC.

The chain uses TRBV5-4 and TRBJ2-7, with a tentative D call TRBD2 (6 bases). V lost 4 bases and J 3 bases, leaving 14 bases between the germline ends. The CDR3 is 14 residues long. CDR1 is SGHNT, CDR2 YYREEE, per germline (reference sequence). This CDR3 is CASSRDGGFYEQYF. The DNA of the CDR3 is TGTGCCAGCAGCCGGGATGGAGGGTTCTACGAGCAGTACTTC.

The V and J genes are TRBV6-4 and TRBJ2-5; 8 bases line up with TRBD1. The trim removed 2 bases at V and 5 bases at J, leaving 4 bases unmatched. From germline, CDR1 is MRHNA and CDR2 SNTAGT. The CDR3 runs 14 residues. CDR3: CASSDRRGRETQYF. Written as DNA, the CDR3 is TGTGCCAGCAGTGACCGCAGGGGGCGGGAGACCCAGTACTTC.

The chain links TRBV27 to TRBJ2-1; maybe TRBD1 (8 bases). The CDR3 consists of 20 residues. The germline V gene encodes CDR1 MNHEY and CDR2 SMNVEV (reference sequence). V lost 2 bases and J lost 1, with 24 bases in between. For the CDR3, the DNA is TGTGCCAGCAGTTTAAGAGGACAGGGAAGTCTAGCGGTATCCTACAATGAGCAGTTCTTC. Its translation: CASSLRGQGSLAVSYNEQFF.

The chain couples TRBV6-5 to TRBJ2-2; D not resolved. The CDR3 is made up of 13 amino acids. CDR1 MNHEY and CDR2 SVGAGI come from the germline V gene. Trimming took off 3 bases at V and 4 bases at J, with 6 bases between the two ends. CDR3 nucleotides: TGTGCCAGCAGTTATGTCGGCACCGGGGAGCTGTTTTTT. Its protein product is CASSYVGTGELFF.

The rearrangement links TRBV4-2 to TRBJ2-2; D remains unclear. Germline-derived CDR1 and CDR2 are LGHNA and YNFKEQ. This CDR3 has 15 amino acids. V was pared by 3 bases and J by 1 base, with 9 bases between. CDR3 in amino acids: CASSHEALNTGELFF. The CDR3 nucleotides read TGTGCCAGCAGCCACGAGGCCTTGAACACCGGGGAGCTGTTTTTT.

The chain uses TRBV7-9 and TRBJ2-2, with D perhaps matching TRBD1 (6 bases). V was pared by 6 bases and J by 3 bases, with 14 bases between. Germline CDR1 reads SEHNR; CDR2 reads FQNEAQ (reference sequence). The CDR3 is 15 amino acids. The CDR3 sequence is CASSPTGTYTGELFF. CDR3 sequence (DNA): TGTGCCAGCAGTCCTACAGGGACATACACCGGGGAGCTGTTTTTT. Together with reference TRBV7-9 and TRBJ2-2, the CDR3 gives the full variable domain: DTGVSQNPRHKITKRGQNVTFRCDPISEHNRLYWYRQTLGQGPEFLTYFQNEAQLEKSRLLSDRFSAERPKGSFSTLEIQRTEQGDSAMYLCASSPTGTYTGELFFGEGSRLTVL.

V usage is TRBV5-1 and J usage is TRBJ2-1, with 12 positions matching TRBD2. Germline V lookup: CDR1 SGHRS, CDR2 YFSETQ. This CDR3 spans 14 amino acids. The V segment lost 5 bases and the J segment 5 bases; nucleotides outside the gene matches: 2. The CDR3 loop reads CASRRLAGDNEQFF. The CDR3 DNA follows: TGCGCCAGCAGGCGACTAGCGGGAGACAATGAGCAGTTCTTC.

The V call is TRBV19, the J call TRBJ2-1; TRBD2 agrees at 13 bases. The CDR3 is 17 amino acids. V was pared by 4 bases and J by 6 bases, with 9 bases of the junction left unmatched. Per germline, CDR1 LNHDA and CDR2 SQIVND (reference sequence). CDR3 residues: CASSTRTSGSLGNEQFF. In DNA, the CDR3 is TGTGCCAGTAGTACGAGGACTAGCGGGAGTTTGGGCAATGAGCAGTTCTTC.

V is TRBV5-4 and J is TRBJ1-3; the match to TRBD1 covers 10 bases. Germline loops: CDR1 SGHNT, CDR2 YYREEE (reference sequence). J gave up 4 bases and V 4 bases, and 5 bases lay outside the gene matches. The CDR3 runs 15 residues. CDR3 in amino acids: CASSQPGQGGNTIYF. The CDR3 DNA sequence: TGTGCCAGCAGCCAACCGGGACAGGGGGGAAACACCATATATTTT.

The genes are TRBV12-5 and TRBJ2-1; 7 bases line up with TRBD1. CDR3 length: 16 residues. Trimming at V came to 5 bases and at J to 3 bases, leaving 10 bases not matched to a gene. Germline values: CDR1 LGHNT, CDR2 FRNRAP. CDR3 bases: TGTGCTAGTGGTCCAAAACCGGACAGGCACTACAATGAGCAGTTCTTC. As protein: CASGPKPDRHYNEQFF.

CDR3 bases: TGTGCCAGCAGCGGGGGCCTTATCAATCAGCCCCAGCATTTT. It encodes CASSGGLINQPQHF. The chain has TRBV7-2 and TRBJ1-5, with TRBD1 as a possible D gene (6 bases). Trimming removed 5 bases at V and 3 bases at J, with 11 bases between. The CDR3 has 14 amino acids. Germline CDR1 and CDR2: SGHTA and FQGNSA.

This clone was seen once. The genes are TRBV5-8 and TRBJ2-7; TRBD2 matches 9 bases. The germline CDR1 and CDR2 sequences are SGHTS and YDEGEE. The V gene end was trimmed by 0 bases and the J gene end by 3 bases; junction bases not matched to a gene: 7. The CDR3 totals 16 residues. In DNA form, the CDR3 reads TGTGCCAGCAGCTTGGTGGAGGTAGCGGGAGTCTACGAGCAGTACTTC. This encodes CASSLVEVAGVYEQYF.

The chain links TRBV7-2 to TRBJ1-2; D not resolved. From germline, CDR1 is SGHTA and CDR2 FQGNSA. The CDR3 sequence is 15 residues long. V was shortened by 1 base and J by 5 bases, with 14 bases between the two germline ends. The CDR3, as DNA: TGTGCCAGCAGCTTAGTGAGCGGGGAACAGTATGGCTACACCTTC. Residues: CASSLVSGEQYGYTF.

The chain uses TRBV2 and TRBJ2-7; 9 nucleotides agree with TRBD2. The CDR3 spans 14 residues. The junction had 7 bases not matched to a gene; V was cut back by 8 bases and J by 2 bases. Germline CDR1 is SNHLY and CDR2 is FYNNEI. The chain's CDR3 is CASGRLAGPYEQYF. As DNA, the CDR3 is TGTGCCAGCGGGCGGCTAGCGGGACCCTACGAGCAGTACTTC.

This chain links TRBV25-1 with TRBJ2-4; D is unresolved. The germline V and J ends were trimmed by 8 bases and 8 bases, with 13 bases remaining between them. The CDR3 extends over 12 amino acids. CDR1 and CDR2 from the germline V gene are MGHDK and SYGVNS. The chain's CDR3 is CASQFRSDIQYF. The CDR3 coding sequence is TGTGCCAGCCAGTTCAGGTCGGACATTCAGTACTTC.

The chain employs TRBV27 and TRBJ2-4; D call uncertain. The germline CDR1 and CDR2 sequences are MNHEY and SMNVEV (reference sequence). This CDR3 comprises 13 residues. The V and J ends lost 7 bases and 3 bases respectively, with 10 bases between them. Here the CDR3 reads CASNWCLKNIQYF. In DNA form, the CDR3 reads TGTGCCAGCAACTGGTGCCTCAAAAACATTCAGTACTTC.

The chain combines TRBV29-1 with TRBJ1-1; perhaps TRBD1 as D (5 bases). Germline CDR1 reads SQVTM; CDR2 reads ANQGSEA. V lost 5 bases, J lost 0 bases, and 10 bases lay in between. The CDR3 covers 13 residues. The CDR3 protein is CSVSQALNTEAFF. The CDR3 DNA reads TGCAGCGTTTCACAGGCCCTGAACACTGAAGCTTTCTTT.